The 5 T cell receptor beta chains listed next were all sequenced from one sample in a study of blood T cell repertoires in COVID-19. Data came from immunoSEQ multiplex PCR; TCRdb stores just in-frame clones and leaves some out. The sample includes 100,000 or so clones, about 80% of them seen just once. The sample comprised peripheral blood. The source of these receptors is a woman in her seventies with acute or convalescent COVID-19.

This chain connects TRBV28 to TRBJ2-3, with no clear D. The CDR3 is 11 amino acids. Germline lookup yields CDR1 MDHEN and CDR2 SYDVKM. Trimming took off 2 bases at V and 6 bases at J, with 3 bases between the two ends. The CDR3 is CASSLRDTQYF. In nucleotides, the CDR3 is TGTGCCAGCAGTTTACGGGATACGCAGTATTTT.

The V and J genes are TRBV2 and TRBJ1-1; D perhaps matches TRBD1 (5 bases). The germline V gene has CDR1 SNHLY and CDR2 FYNNEI. The CDR3 length is 14 residues. The V end was cut by 7 bases, the J end by 11 bases, with 23 bases between. The DNA of the CDR3 is TGTGCCAGCACCACCGAAGGGGTCCAGGGAAACGCTTTCTTT. This gives the protein CASTTEGVQGNAFF.

The rearrangement joins TRBV30 to TRBJ1-5; 9 nucleotides match TRBD1. The germline gives CDR1 GTSNPN, CDR2 SVGIG (reference sequence). The CDR3 extends over 19 amino acids. V was pared by 0 bases and J by 0 bases, with 12 bases of the junction left unmatched. The CDR3 loop is CAWSVRPRDRAGSNQPQHF. The CDR3 DNA sequence: TGTGCCTGGAGTGTAAGGCCCAGGGACAGGGCGGGTAGCAATCAGCCCCAGCATTTT.

This CDR3 is CASTFGQTPKDGYTF. CDR3 coding DNA: TGTGCCAGCACCTTCGGACAGACCCCGAAGGATGGCTACACCTTC. This chain joins TRBV2 and TRBJ1-2; D might be TRBD1 (6 bases). V was trimmed by 7 bases and J by 6 bases, leaving 21 bases between them. From germline, CDR1 is SNHLY and CDR2 FYNNEI. The length of the CDR3 is 15 residues.

The V call is TRBV7-9, the J call TRBJ1-5, with TRBD1 identical over 12 bases. Trimming took 5 bases from V and 2 from J; bases not matched to a gene: 7. Germline V CDR1 and CDR2: SEHNR, FQNEAQ (reference sequence). The CDR3 consists of 17 residues. In nucleotides, the CDR3 is TGTGCCAGCAGCGAGGGACAGGGGGCGAGCCGCAATCAGCCCCAGCATTTT. Its translation is CASSEGQGASRNQPQHF.